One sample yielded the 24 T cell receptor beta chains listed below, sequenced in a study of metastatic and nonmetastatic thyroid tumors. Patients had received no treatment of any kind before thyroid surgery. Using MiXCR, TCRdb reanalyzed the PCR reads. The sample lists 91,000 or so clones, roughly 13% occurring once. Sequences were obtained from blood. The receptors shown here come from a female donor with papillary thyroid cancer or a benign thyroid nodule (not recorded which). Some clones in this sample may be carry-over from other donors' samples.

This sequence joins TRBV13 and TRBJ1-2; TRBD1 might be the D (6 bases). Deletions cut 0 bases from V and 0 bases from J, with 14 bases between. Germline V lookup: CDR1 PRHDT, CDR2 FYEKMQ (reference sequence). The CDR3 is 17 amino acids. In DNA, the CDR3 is TGTGCCAGCAGCTTAGGTAGACAGGCCGACTCTAACTATGGCTACACCTTC. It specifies CASSLGRQADSNYGYTF.

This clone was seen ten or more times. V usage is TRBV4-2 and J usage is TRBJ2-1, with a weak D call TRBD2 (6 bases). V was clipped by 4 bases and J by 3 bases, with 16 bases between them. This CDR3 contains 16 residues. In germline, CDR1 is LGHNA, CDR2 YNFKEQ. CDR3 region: CASSRDSGSLYNEQFF. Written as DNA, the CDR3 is TGTGCCAGCAGCCGGGATAGCGGATCCCTCTACAATGAGCAGTTCTTC.

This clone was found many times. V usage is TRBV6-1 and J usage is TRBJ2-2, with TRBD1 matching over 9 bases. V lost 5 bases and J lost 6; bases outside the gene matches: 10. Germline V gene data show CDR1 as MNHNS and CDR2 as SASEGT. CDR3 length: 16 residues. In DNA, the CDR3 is TGTGCCAGCAGTCCGGTCCCGGGACAGGGCTCCGGGGAGCTGTTTTTT. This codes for CASSPVPGQGSGELFF.

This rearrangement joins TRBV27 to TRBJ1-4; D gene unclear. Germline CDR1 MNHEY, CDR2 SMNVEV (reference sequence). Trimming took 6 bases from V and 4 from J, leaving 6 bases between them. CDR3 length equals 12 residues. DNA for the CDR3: TGTGCCAGCAGGGGTGTTAATGAAAAACTGTTTTTT. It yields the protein CASRGVNEKLFF.

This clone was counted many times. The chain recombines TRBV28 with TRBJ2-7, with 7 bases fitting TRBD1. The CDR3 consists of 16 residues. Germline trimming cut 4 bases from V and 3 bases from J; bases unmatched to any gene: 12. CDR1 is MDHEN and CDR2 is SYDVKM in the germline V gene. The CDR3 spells CASSSWGRTGNYEQYF. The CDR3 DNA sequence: TGTGCCAGCAGTTCGTGGGGCCGGACAGGCAACTACGAGCAGTACTTC.

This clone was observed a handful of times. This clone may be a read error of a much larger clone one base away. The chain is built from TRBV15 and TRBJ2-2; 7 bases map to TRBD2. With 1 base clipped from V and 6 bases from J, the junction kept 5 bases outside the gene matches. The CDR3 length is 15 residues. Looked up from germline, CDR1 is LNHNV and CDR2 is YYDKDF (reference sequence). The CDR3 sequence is CATSRVPAGSGELFF. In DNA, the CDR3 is TGTGCCACCAGCAGAGTGCCAGCGGGGTCCGGGGAGCTGTTTTTT. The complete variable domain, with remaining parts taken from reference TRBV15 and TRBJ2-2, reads DAMVIQNPRYQVTQFGKPVTLSCSQTLNHNVMYWYQQKSSQAPKLLFHYYDKDFNNEADTPDNFQSRRPNTSFCFLDIRSPGLGDTAMYLCATSRVPAGSGELFFGEGSRLTVL.

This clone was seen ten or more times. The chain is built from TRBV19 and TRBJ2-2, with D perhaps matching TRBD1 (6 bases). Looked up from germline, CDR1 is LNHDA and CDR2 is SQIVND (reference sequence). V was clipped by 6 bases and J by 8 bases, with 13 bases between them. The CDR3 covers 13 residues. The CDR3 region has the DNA TGTGCCAGTAGCTGGGGGCAGGGGGGGGAGCTGTTTTTT. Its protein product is CASSWGQGGELFF.

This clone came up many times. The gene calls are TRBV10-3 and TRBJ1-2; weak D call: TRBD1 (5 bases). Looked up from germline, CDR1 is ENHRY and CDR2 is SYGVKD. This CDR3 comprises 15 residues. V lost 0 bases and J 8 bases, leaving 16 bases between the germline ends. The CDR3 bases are TGTGCCATCAGTGAGTCGGATCAGGGTCGTAGAGGCTACACCTTC. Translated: CAISESDQGRRGYTF.

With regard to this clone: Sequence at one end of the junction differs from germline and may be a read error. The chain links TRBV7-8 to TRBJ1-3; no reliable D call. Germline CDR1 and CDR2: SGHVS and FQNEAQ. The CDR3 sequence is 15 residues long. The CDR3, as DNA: TGTGCCAGCGTGCTGAACCTTGGGTCTGTAAACACCATATATTTT. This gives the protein CASVLNLGSVNTIYF. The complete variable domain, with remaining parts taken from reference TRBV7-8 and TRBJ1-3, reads GAGVSQSPRYKVAKRGQDVALRCDPISGHVSLFWYQQALGQGPEFLTYFQNEAQLDKSGLPSDRFFAERPEGSVSTLKIQRTQQEDSAVYLCASVLNLGSVNTIYFGEGSWLTVV.

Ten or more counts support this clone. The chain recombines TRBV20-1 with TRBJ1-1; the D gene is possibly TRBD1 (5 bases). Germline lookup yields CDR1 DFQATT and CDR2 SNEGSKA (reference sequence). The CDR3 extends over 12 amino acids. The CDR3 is CSLRQQNTEAFF. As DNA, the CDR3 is TGCAGCCTAAGACAGCAGAACACTGAAGCTTTCTTT.

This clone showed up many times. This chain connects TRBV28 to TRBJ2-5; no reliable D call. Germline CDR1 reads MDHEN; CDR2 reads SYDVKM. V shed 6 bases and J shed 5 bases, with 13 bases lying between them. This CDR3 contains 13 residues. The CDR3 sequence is CASSRHGGETQYF. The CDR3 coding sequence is TGTGCCAGCAGCAGACATGGTGGGGAGACCCAGTACTTC.

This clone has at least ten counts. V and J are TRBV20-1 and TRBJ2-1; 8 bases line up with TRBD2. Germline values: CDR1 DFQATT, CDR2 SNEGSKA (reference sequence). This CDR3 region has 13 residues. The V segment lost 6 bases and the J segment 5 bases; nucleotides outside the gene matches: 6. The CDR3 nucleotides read TGCAGTGCCCTGGGACTAGTCCACAATGAGCAGTTCTTC. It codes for CSALGLVHNEQFF.

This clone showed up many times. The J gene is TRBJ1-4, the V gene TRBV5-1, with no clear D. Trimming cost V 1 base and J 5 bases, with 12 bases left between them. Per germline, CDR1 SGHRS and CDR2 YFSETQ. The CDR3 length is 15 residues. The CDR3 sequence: CASSLSRQPNEKLFF. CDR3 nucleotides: TGCGCCAGCAGCTTGTCTCGGCAGCCAAATGAAAAACTGTTTTTT.

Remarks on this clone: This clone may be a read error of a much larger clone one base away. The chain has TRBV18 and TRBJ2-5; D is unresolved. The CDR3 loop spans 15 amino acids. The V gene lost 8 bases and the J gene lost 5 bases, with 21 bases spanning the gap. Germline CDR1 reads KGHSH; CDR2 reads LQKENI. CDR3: CASPSPRAGRETQYF. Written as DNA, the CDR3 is TGTGCCAGCCCATCCCCCCGGGCAGGAAGGGAGACCCAGTACTTC.

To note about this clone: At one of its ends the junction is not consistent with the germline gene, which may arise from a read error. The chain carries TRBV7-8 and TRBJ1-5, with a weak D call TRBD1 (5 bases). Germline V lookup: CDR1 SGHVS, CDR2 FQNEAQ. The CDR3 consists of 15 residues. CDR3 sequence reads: CANSLGAGLGQPQHF. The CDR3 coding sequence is TGTGCCAACAGCTTAGGGGCAGGTCTTGGTCAGCCCCAGCATTTT.

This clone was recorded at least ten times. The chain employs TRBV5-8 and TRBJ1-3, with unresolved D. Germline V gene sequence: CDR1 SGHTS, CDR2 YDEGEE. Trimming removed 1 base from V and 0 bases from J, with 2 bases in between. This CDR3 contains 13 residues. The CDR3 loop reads CASSLISGNTIYF. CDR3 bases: TGTGCCAGCAGCTTGATCTCTGGAAACACCATATATTTT.

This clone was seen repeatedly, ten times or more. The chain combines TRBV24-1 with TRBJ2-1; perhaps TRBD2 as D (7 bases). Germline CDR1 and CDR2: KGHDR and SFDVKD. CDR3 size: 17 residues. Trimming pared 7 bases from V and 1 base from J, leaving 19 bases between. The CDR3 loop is CATRASGEGGSYNEQFF. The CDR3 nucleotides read TGTGCCACCAGGGCGTCAGGGGAGGGAGGATCCTACAATGAGCAGTTCTTC.

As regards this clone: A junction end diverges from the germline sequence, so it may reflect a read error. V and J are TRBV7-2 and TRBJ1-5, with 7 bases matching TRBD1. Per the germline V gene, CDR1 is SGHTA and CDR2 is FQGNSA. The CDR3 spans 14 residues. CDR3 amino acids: CASSLDGTVRPHHF. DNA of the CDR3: TGTGCCAGCAGCTTAGACGGGACAGTGAGGCCCCATCATTTT. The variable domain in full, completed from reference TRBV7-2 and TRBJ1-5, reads GAGVSQSPSNKVTEKGKDVELRCDPISGHTALYWYRQSLGQGLEFLIYFQGNSAPDKSGLPSDRFSAERTGGSVSTLTIQRTQQEDSAVYLCASSLDGTVRPHHFGDGTRLSIL.

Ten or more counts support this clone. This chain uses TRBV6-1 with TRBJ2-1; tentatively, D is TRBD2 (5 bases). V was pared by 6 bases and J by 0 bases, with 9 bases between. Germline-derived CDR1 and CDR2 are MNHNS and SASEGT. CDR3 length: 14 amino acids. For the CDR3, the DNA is TGTGCCAGCAGGGAGGTCGGCTCCTACAATGAGCAGTTCTTC. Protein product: CASREVGSYNEQFF.

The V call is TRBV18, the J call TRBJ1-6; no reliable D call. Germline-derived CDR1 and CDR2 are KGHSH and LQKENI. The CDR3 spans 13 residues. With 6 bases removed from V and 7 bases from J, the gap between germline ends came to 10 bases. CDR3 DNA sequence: TGTGCCAGCTCGCAGGACGGGAATTCACCCCTCCACTTT. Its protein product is CASSQDGNSPLHF. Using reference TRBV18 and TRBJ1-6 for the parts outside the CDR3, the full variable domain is NAGVMQNPRHLVRRRGQEARLRCSPMKGHSHVYWYRQLPEEGLKFMVYLQKENIIDESGMPKERFSAEFPKEGPSILRIQQVVRGDSAAYFCASSQDGNSPLHFGNGTRLTVT.

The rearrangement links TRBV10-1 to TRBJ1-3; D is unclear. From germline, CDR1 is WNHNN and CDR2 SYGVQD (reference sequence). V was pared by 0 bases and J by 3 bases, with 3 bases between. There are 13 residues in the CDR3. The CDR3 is CASSESIGNTIYF. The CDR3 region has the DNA TGCGCCAGCAGTGAGTCGATTGGAAACACCATATATTTT.

The CDR3 DNA reads TGTGCCTGGAGAGGGCAGGGAATAGGTGGCTACACCTTC. It is translated as CAWRGQGIGGYTF. The rearrangement joins TRBV30 to TRBJ1-2; D might be TRBD1 (5 bases). Between the trimmed V and J ends, which lost 3 bases and 7 bases, there was a span of 15 bases. CDR1 and CDR2 (germline): GTSNPN, SVGIG (reference sequence). The CDR3 consists of 13 residues.

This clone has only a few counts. The DNA of the CDR3 is TGTGCCTTGTCGGGGGCATTCTCCTACGAGCAGTACTTC. This codes for CALSGAFSYEQYF. The chain combines TRBV2 with TRBJ2-7; D may match TRBD1 or TRBD2 (6 bases each). Trimming cost V 11 bases and J 0 bases, with 14 bases left between them. Germline loops: CDR1 SNHLY, CDR2 FYNNEI. CDR3 length: 13 amino acids.

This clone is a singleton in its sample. CDR3 sequence reads: CAWRGTHYGYTF. CDR3 in DNA: TGTGCCTGGAGGGGCACCCACTATGGCTACACCTTC. The chain links TRBV30 to TRBJ1-2, with unresolved D. V shed 3 bases and J shed 3 bases, with 8 bases lying between them. Per germline, CDR1 GTSNPN and CDR2 SVGIG (reference sequence). The CDR3 runs 12 residues.